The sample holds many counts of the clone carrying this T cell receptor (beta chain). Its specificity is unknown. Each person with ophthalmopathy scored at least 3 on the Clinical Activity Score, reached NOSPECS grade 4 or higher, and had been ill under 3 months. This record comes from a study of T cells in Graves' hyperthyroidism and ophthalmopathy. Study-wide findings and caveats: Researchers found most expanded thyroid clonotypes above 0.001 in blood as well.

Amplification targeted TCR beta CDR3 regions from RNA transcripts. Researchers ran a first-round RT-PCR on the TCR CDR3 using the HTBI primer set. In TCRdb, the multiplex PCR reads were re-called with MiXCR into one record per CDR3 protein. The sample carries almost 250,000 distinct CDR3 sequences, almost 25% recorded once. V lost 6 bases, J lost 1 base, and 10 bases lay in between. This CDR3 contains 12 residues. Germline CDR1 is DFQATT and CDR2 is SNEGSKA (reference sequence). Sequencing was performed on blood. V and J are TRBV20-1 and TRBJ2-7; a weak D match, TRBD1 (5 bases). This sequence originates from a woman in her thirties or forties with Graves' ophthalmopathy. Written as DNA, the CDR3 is TGCAGTGCCACCAGGGAATCCTACGAGCAGTACTTC. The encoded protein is CSATRESYEQYF.